This T cell receptor (beta chain) was observed in a study of blood T cell repertoires in COVID-19. Only one count was recorded for this clone. Original handling: Amplifying reference gene primers gave estimates of nucleated cell counts. Method: immunoSEQ multiplex PCR; TCRdb's copy keeps in-frame clones and lacks some. That table furnishes V, J and clone size, whereas the DNA furnished D and trimming. The sample comprises about 90,000 clones, approximately 90% of which are singletons, and roughly 15% rests with the top ten. The CDR3 contains 17 residues. The J segment lost 0 bases and the V segment lost 4 bases, leaving 12 bases of the junction unmatched. The V gene's germline CDR1 is SGHRS and CDR2 YFSETQ.

The chain uses TRBV5-1 and TRBJ1-1; 7 bases agree with TRBD1. Sequencing was performed on peripheral blood. The TCR was taken from a male donor with acute or convalescent COVID-19. CDR3 sequence: CASSPAEGAGMNTEAFF. CDR3 DNA: TGCGCCAGCAGCCCAGCCGAGGGGGCTGGAATGAACACTGAAGCTTTCTTT.